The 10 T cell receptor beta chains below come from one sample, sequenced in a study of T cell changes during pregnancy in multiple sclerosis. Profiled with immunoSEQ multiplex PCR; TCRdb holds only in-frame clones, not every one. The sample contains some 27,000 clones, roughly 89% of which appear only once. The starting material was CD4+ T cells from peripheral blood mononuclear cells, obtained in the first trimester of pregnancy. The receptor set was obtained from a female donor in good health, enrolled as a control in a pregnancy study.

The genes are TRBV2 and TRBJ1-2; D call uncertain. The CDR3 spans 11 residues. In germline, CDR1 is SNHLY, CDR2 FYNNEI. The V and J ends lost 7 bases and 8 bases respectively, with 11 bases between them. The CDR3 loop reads CASTRVGGYTF. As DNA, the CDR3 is TGTGCCAGCACGCGGGTAGGCGGCTACACCTTC.

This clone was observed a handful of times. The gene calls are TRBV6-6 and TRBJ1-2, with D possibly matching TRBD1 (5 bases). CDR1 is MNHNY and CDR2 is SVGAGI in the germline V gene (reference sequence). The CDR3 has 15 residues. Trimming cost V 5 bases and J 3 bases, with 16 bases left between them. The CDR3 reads CASSPPMTVDYGYTF. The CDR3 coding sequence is TGTGCCAGCAGTCCACCGATGACAGTGGACTATGGCTACACCTTC.

CDR3 sequence (DNA): TGTGCCAGCAGCGCCCAACTAGACACAGATACGCAGTATTTT. It specifies CASSAQLDTDTQYF. J is TRBJ2-3 and V is TRBV7-6; TRBD2 is a possible D gene (5 bases). The V gene's germline CDR1 is SGHVS and CDR2 FNYEAQ. The CDR3 covers 14 residues. V lost 5 bases and J 2 bases, leaving 11 bases between the germline ends. The whole variable domain, filled in from reference TRBV7-6 and TRBJ2-3, reads GAGVSQSPRYKVTKRGQDVALRCDPISGHVSLYWYRQALGQGPEFLTYFNYEAQQDKSGLPNDRFSAERPEGSISTLTIQRTEQRDSAMYRCASSAQLDTDTQYFGPGTRLTVL.

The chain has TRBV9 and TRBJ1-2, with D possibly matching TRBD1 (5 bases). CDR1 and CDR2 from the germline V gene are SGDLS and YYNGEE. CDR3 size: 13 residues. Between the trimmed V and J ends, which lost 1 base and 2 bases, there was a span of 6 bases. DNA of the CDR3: TGTGCCAGCAGCGTACAGGGAAACTATGGCTACACCTTC. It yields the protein CASSVQGNYGYTF.

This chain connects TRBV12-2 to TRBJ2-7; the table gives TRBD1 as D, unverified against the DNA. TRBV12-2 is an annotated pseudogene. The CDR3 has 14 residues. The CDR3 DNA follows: TGTGCAAGTCGTTGCCTCGACAGGGATTACGAGCAGTACTTC. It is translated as CASRCLDRDYEQYF.

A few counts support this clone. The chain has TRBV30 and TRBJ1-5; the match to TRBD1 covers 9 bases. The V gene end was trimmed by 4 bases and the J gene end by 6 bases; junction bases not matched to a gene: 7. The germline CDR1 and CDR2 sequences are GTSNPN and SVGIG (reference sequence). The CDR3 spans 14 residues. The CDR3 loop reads CAWNSGTGIQPQHF. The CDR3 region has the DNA TGTGCCTGGAACTCCGGGACAGGGATTCAGCCCCAGCATTTT.

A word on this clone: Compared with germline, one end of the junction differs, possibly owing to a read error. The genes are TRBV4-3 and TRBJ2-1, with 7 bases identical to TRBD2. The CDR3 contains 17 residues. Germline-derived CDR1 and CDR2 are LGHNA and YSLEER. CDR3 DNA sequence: TGCGCCAGCAGCCAAGCGGTAATAAGGGAGGGCGCAAATGAGCAATTCTTC. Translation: CASSQAVIREGANEQFF.

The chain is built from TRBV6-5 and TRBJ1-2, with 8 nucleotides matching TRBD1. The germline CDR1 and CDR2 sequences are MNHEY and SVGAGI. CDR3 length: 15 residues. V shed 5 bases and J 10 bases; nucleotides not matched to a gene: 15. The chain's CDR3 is CASSAPGQGMVVYTF. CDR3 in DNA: TGTGCCAGCAGTGCACCTGGACAGGGTATGGTCGTCTACACCTTC.

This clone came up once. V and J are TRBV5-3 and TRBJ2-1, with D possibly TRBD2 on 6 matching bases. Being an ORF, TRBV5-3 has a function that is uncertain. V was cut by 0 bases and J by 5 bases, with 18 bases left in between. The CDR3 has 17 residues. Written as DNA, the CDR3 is TGTGCCAGAAGCTTGGTTAGGGCGGGACCAACACACAATGAGCAGTTCTTC. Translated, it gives CARSLVRAGPTHNEQFF.

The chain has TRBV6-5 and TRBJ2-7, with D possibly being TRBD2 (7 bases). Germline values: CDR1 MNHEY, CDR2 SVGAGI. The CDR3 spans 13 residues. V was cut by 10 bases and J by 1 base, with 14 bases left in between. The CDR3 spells CATAGAESYEQYF. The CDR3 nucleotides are TGTGCCACCGCGGGGGCGGAGTCCTACGAGCAGTACTTC.